This T cell receptor beta chain was recorded in a study of T cell clones after liver transplantation. The method was immunoSEQ multiplex PCR; TCRdb's version includes in-frame clones alone and lacks a portion of them. The data show some 20,000 clones, approximately 80% seen once. Germline V CDR1 and CDR2: MGHRA, YSYEKL. CDR3 length: 17 residues. V dropped 4 bases and J dropped 0; count of bases not matched to a gene: 7. V is TRBV4-1 and J is TRBJ2-1; 9 positions agree with TRBD2. Source: CD8+ T cells from blood, taken around 50 months after liver transplant. This receptor was identified in a human patient who received a liver transplant. Some T cells may trace back to the graft donor. CDR3 residues: CASSPSGTTSSYNEQFF. The CDR3 DNA reads as TGCGCCAGCAGCCCTAGCGGGACCACCAGCTCCTACAATGAGCAGTTCTTC.